Below are 26 T cell receptor beta chains sequenced from a single sample in a study of OX40 agonist ivuxolimab in advanced cancers. Receptor libraries were prepared by the immunoSEQ multiplex PCR assay. TCRdb mirrors the immuneACCESS table, restricted to in-frame sequences. Some clones are absent from its copies; in checked studies, under half trace to an unresolved V gene, and the reason for the others is unknown. For this sample there are 50,000 to 70,000 clones; about 81% appear just once. Clones ranked in the top ten supply about 2.2% of the sample. The source was CD4+ or CD8+ T cells sorted from blood, collected in a trial of the OX40 agonist ivuxolimab. These receptors all stem from an adult with an advanced solid tumor such as melanoma, head and neck, liver or kidney cancer.

This chain uses TRBV28 with TRBJ1-2; 8 positions agree with TRBD1. Germline V gives CDR1 MDHEN, CDR2 SYDVKM. Unmatched junction bases numbered 3, after V lost 2 bases and J lost 4 bases. The CDR3 loop spans 14 amino acids. The CDR3 is CASSLTGTGYGYTF. CDR3 in DNA: TGTGCCAGCAGTTTAACCGGGACAGGCTATGGCTACACCTTC.

The chain uses TRBV5-1 and TRBJ2-5; TRBD1 aligns across 8 bases. Germline assignment: CDR1 SGHRS and CDR2 YFSETQ. This CDR3 has 14 residues. V was clipped by 7 bases and J by 5 bases; unmatched bases: 10. The CDR3 sequence: CASLRTGSGETQYF. In DNA, the CDR3 is TGCGCCAGCCTTCGGACAGGGTCTGGGGAGACCCAGTACTTC.

The chain couples TRBV28 to TRBJ2-1; D possibly matches TRBD1 or TRBD2 (5 bases each). Deletions cut 5 bases from V and 6 bases from J, with 14 bases between. The V gene's germline CDR1 is MDHEN and CDR2 SYDVKM. CDR3 length: 14 amino acids. In DNA form, the CDR3 reads TGTGCCAGCAGTGTACCGAGGGGTCGCAATGAGCAGTTCTTC. Its translation is CASSVPRGRNEQFF.

The rearrangement joins TRBV5-5 to TRBJ1-6; 10 nucleotides agree with TRBD1. The CDR3 spans 16 residues. Germline values: CDR1 SGHKS, CDR2 YYEKEE (reference sequence). V was pared by 3 bases and J by 10 bases, with 10 bases of the junction left unmatched. CDR3 sequence reads: CASSSVTGGAGSPLHF. The DNA of the CDR3 is TGTGCCAGCAGCTCCGTGACAGGGGGCGCGGGGTCACCCCTCCACTTT.

This chain joins TRBV19 and TRBJ2-3; 14 bases agree with TRBD2. This CDR3 spans 18 amino acids. CDR1 and CDR2 (germline): LNHDA, SQIVND (reference sequence). V shed 4 bases and J 0 bases; nucleotides not matched to a gene: 6. Here the CDR3 reads CASSRTSGRFSSTDTQYF. The CDR3 coding sequence is TGTGCCAGTAGTAGGACTAGCGGGAGGTTTTCTAGCACAGATACGCAGTATTTT.

About this clone: Other DNA sequences in this sample translate to the same CDR3. The chain joins TRBV5-1 to TRBJ1-5; D uncertain. The V gene's germline CDR1 is SGHRS and CDR2 YFSETQ. The CDR3 is made up of 16 amino acids. Trimming cost V 2 bases and J 2 bases, with 14 bases left between them. The chain's CDR3 is CASSFPGRLGNQPQHF. The CDR3 DNA is TGCGCCAGCAGCTTTCCTGGGAGGTTGGGCAATCAGCCCCAGCATTTT.

For the CDR3, the DNA is TGTGCCTGGAGCTCGACTAGGACGACTTTCACGGAGCAGTTCTTC. It is translated as CAWSSTRTTFTEQFF. V usage is TRBV30 and J usage is TRBJ2-1; weak D call: TRBD2 (6 bases). CDR1 is GTSNPN and CDR2 is SVGIG in the germline V gene (reference sequence). V lost 3 bases and J 10 bases, leaving 22 bases between the germline ends. The CDR3 extends over 15 amino acids. Full variable domain (rest looked up from reference TRBV30 and TRBJ2-1): SQTIHQWPATLVQPVGSPLSLECTVEGTSNPNLYWYRQAAGRGLQLLFYSVGIGQISSEVPQNLSASRPQDRQFILSSKKLLLSDSGFYLCAWSSTRTTFTEQFFGPGTRLTVL.

The rearrangement uses TRBV6-5 and TRBJ1-6; D is possibly TRBD1 (5 bases). This CDR3 spans 15 amino acids. CDR1 is MNHEY and CDR2 is SVGAGI in the germline V gene. Trimming took off 4 bases at V and 7 bases at J, with 14 bases between the two ends. The CDR3 coding sequence is TGTGCCAGCAGTTCCCATTCCGACAGCAATTCACCCCTCCACTTT. Amino acids: CASSSHSDSNSPLHF.

The chain has TRBV7-3 and TRBJ2-3, with 7 bases matching TRBD2. Germline V CDR1 and CDR2: SGHTA, FQGTGA. This CDR3 is 14 amino acids long. The junction had 3 bases not matched to a gene; V was cut back by 5 bases and J by 1 base. The CDR3 sequence is CASSTGLGTDTQYF. In DNA form, the CDR3 reads TGTGCCAGCAGCACCGGACTAGGCACAGATACGCAGTATTTT.

The chain recombines TRBV16 with TRBJ2-7; tentatively, D is TRBD1 (5 bases). V was cut by 0 bases and J by 3 bases, with 6 bases left in between. Per the germline V gene, CDR1 is KGHSY and CDR2 is FQNENV. The CDR3 runs 13 residues. Here the CDR3 reads CASSQSGDYEQYF. CDR3 nucleotides: TGTGCCAGCAGCCAATCAGGGGACTACGAGCAGTACTTC.

With regard to this clone: This specimen includes other DNA sequences encoding the same CDR3. This sequence joins TRBV28 and TRBJ1-2, with 8 bases lining up with TRBD1. CDR1 is MDHEN, CDR2 SYDVKM, per germline. This CDR3 spans 17 amino acids. Trimming at V came to 6 bases and at J to 8 bases, leaving 20 bases not matched to a gene. This CDR3 is CASSPLGDRGRIDGYTF. The CDR3 DNA sequence: TGTGCCAGCAGCCCTTTAGGCGACAGGGGACGAATAGACGGCTACACCTTC.

This chain joins TRBV5-8 and TRBJ2-5; 11 nucleotides agree with TRBD2. Germline CDR1 and CDR2: SGHTS and YDEGEE. This CDR3 comprises 14 residues. Trimming took 6 bases from V and 4 from J; bases not matched to a gene: 5. The CDR3 DNA sequence: TGTGCCAGCACCCTCGGGACTAGCGGAGAGACCCAGTACTTC. Its protein is CASTLGTSGETQYF.

The rearrangement uses TRBV4-2 and TRBJ2-7; 10 nucleotides match TRBD1. The V gene end was trimmed by 1 base and the J gene end by 5 bases; junction bases not matched to a gene: 11. Per germline, CDR1 LGHNA and CDR2 YNFKEQ. This CDR3 is 17 amino acids long. The CDR3 sequence is CASSQGLTRDRGHEQYF. The CDR3 DNA follows: TGTGCCAGCAGCCAAGGCCTTACCCGGGACAGGGGCCACGAGCAGTACTTC.

CDR3 sequence: CASSWQDRLSREAFF. The DNA of the CDR3 is TGTGCCAGCAGCTGGCAGGACAGGCTCTCCCGAGAAGCTTTCTTT. J is TRBJ1-1 and V is TRBV5-8; 7 bases align to TRBD1. Looked up from germline, CDR1 is SGHTS and CDR2 is YDEGEE. V shed 3 bases and J 8 bases; nucleotides not matched to a gene: 13. The CDR3 has 15 amino acids. The full variable domain, in which reference TRBV5-8 and TRBJ1-1 provide the parts outside the CDR3, is EAGVTQSPTHLIKTRGQQATLRCSPISGHTSVYWYQQALGLGLQFLLWYDEGEERNRGNFPPRFSGRQFPNYSSELNVNALELEDSALYLCASSWQDRLSREAFFGQGTRLTVV.

This clone is medium-sized. The chain uses TRBV10-3 and TRBJ1-1; D is possibly TRBD1 (6 bases). V was shortened by 5 bases and J by 2 bases, with 12 bases between the two germline ends. CDR1 ENHRY and CDR2 SYGVKD come from the germline V gene. This CDR3 comprises 14 residues. The CDR3 sequence is CAISQPRGNTEAFF. In DNA, the CDR3 is TGTGCCATCAGTCAACCCAGGGGAAACACTGAAGCTTTCTTT.

The chain is built from TRBV9 and TRBJ1-3; D is possibly TRBD1 (5 bases). Germline V gene lookup returns CDR1 SGDLS and CDR2 YYNGEE. V was cut by 2 bases and J by 0 bases, with 15 bases left in between. The CDR3 is made up of 17 amino acids. CDR3 sequence: CASSVTVTGRSGNTIYF. For the CDR3, the DNA is TGTGCCAGCAGCGTCACTGTTACAGGCCGCTCTGGAAACACCATATATTTT. The entire variable domain, with the rest obtained from reference TRBV9 and TRBJ1-3, is as follows: DSGVTQTPKHLITATGQRVTLRCSPRSGDLSVYWYQQSLDQGLQFLIQYYNGEERAKGNILERFSAQQFPDLHSELNLSSLELGDSALYFCASSVTVTGRSGNTIYFGEGSWLTVV.

V gene TRBV5-1 combines with J gene TRBJ1-2, with D possibly matching TRBD1 (5 bases). The germline V and J ends were trimmed by 0 bases and 8 bases, with 14 bases remaining between them. CDR3 size: 14 residues. The germline CDR1 and CDR2 sequences are SGHRS and YFSETQ. The CDR3 DNA is TGCGCCAGCAGCTTGGAAGGCGCAGGGTTCGGCTACACCTTC. Translation gives CASSLEGAGFGYTF.

This rearrangement joins TRBV20-1 to TRBJ2-5; no definite D call. V dropped 2 bases and J dropped 5 bases, with 3 bases sitting between them. CDR1 and CDR2 (germline): DFQATT, SNEGSKA (reference sequence). The CDR3 length is 10 residues. The CDR3 DNA sequence: TGCAGTGCTAGACAGGAGACCCAGTACTTC. This gives the protein CSARQETQYF.

V and J are TRBV2 and TRBJ2-3; 13 bases align to TRBD2. CDR1 is SNHLY, CDR2 FYNNEI, per germline. The CDR3 has 15 amino acids. V trimming: 7 bases; J trimming: 4 bases; junction bases outside the gene matches: 5. The CDR3 bases are TGTGCCAGCAACCTCGGACTAGCGGGAGCAGATACGCAGTATTTT. Translated: CASNLGLAGADTQYF.

The rearrangement uses TRBV19 and TRBJ2-7; D is uncertain. This CDR3 has 14 residues. V dropped 3 bases and J dropped 3 bases, with 12 bases sitting between them. CDR1 and CDR2 (germline): LNHDA, SQIVND (reference sequence). The CDR3: CASSIAARDYEQYF. The CDR3 DNA reads as TGTGCCAGTAGTATCGCGGCACGAGACTACGAGCAGTACTTC.

This rearrangement joins TRBV2 to TRBJ2-3; TRBD1 matches 9 bases. Germline V gene lookup returns CDR1 SNHLY and CDR2 FYNNEI. The CDR3 totals 15 residues. The junction had 9 bases not matched to a gene; V was cut back by 6 bases and J by 5 bases. CDR3 region: CASRKDRGLIDTQYF. Written as DNA, the CDR3 is TGTGCCAGCAGGAAAGACAGGGGGTTAATAGATACGCAGTATTTT.

This chain joins TRBV18 and TRBJ2-7; D could derive from TRBD1 or TRBD2 (6 bases each). The CDR3 is 17 residues long. Germline lookup yields CDR1 KGHSH and CDR2 LQKENI. Trimming removed 4 bases from V and 5 bases from J, with 24 bases in between. The DNA of the CDR3 is TGTGCCAGCTCACGTCGGGCCCAAGAAGGGGGGAGAGACGAGCAGTACTTC. It specifies CASSRRAQEGGRDEQYF.

The gene calls are TRBV2 and TRBJ2-7, with 7 bases aligning to TRBD1. The CDR3 extends over 12 amino acids. Per germline, CDR1 SNHLY and CDR2 FYNNEI. Trimming took 5 bases from V and 4 from J; bases not matched to a gene: 2. CDR3 region: CASSQTGYEQYF. Written as DNA, the CDR3 is TGTGCCAGCAGTCAGACAGGGTACGAGCAGTACTTC.

The gene calls are TRBV6-5 and TRBJ1-3; D gene uncertain. Germline-derived CDR1 and CDR2 are MNHEY and SVGAGI. Between the trimmed V and J ends, which lost 5 bases and 8 bases, there was a span of 16 bases. This CDR3 is built from 14 residues. The DNA for the CDR3 is TGTGCCAGCAGTGTCCGGGTCCAGACGGACACCATATATTTT. This encodes CASSVRVQTDTIYF.

This sequence joins TRBV5-1 and TRBJ2-2; D gene uncertain. CDR3 length: 15 residues. V shed 5 bases and J shed 0 bases, with 11 bases lying between them. The V gene's germline CDR1 is SGHRS and CDR2 YFSETQ. The CDR3 sequence: CASSSGTANTGELFF. DNA of the CDR3: TGCGCCAGCAGTTCCGGCACCGCGAACACCGGGGAGCTGTTTTTT.

The chain couples TRBV5-4 to TRBJ2-6; no clear D. CDR3 length: 17 residues. Germline V gene data show CDR1 as SGHNT and CDR2 as YYREEE (reference sequence). Trimming cost V 4 bases and J 4 bases, with 18 bases left between them. The CDR3 DNA reads as TGTGCCAGCAGCCCACCATCCGGACCCCCGGGGGCCAACGTCCTGACTTTC. This codes for CASSPPSGPPGANVLTF.